What follows describes a single T cell receptor beta chain. Its cognate antigen is unknown. CDR1 DFQATT and CDR2 SNEGSKA come from the germline V gene (reference sequence). CDR3 length: 15 residues. Trimming at V came to 4 bases and at J to 7 bases, leaving 10 bases not matched to a gene. The data originate from a study of blood T cells in healthy people across ages. Findings and caveats of the study: Diversity figures derived from one million T cells were judged to underestimate the true value. A roughly linear age-dependent decrease characterized TCR beta diversity per million T cells. The CMV status of each donor remained undetermined, and this could have confounded shifts in expanded clonotypes.

Using a J-beta primer mix together with a sample-barcoded 5' primer, a second PCR was run for roughly 6 to 11 cycles. Researchers report that a template-switch adaptor with 12 random nucleotides tagged each cDNA molecule. TCRdb fed the 5' RACE reads into MiXCR, producing one record per CDR3 protein. The sample consists of fewer than 2,000,000 distinct CDR3 sequences, almost 35% of them appearing once. The sequenced material came from blood. The clonotype comes from a woman aged 25 to 39 in good health. The gene calls are TRBV20-1 and TRBJ1-5; 10 bases are shared with TRBD1. In nucleotides, the CDR3 is TGCAGTGCTACGCCGGGACAGGGGTTCAACCAGCCCCAGCATTTT. It translates to CSATPGQGFNQPQHF.